This TCR beta chain was recorded in a study of cytomegalovirus exposure and HLA in healthy donors. Overall study context: Some 180 million T cells yielded around 120 million unique TCR beta sequences in earlier analysis.

Study-wide results and caveats: Reports described diagnosis of cytomegalovirus status by the classifier as highly specific and sensitive.

CDR3 length equals 15 residues. Per germline, CDR1 MDHEN and CDR2 SYDVKM. The V and J ends lost 2 bases and 5 bases respectively, with 15 bases between them. 13 Jbeta primers and 60 Vbeta primers were used for the PCR. Sequencing used immunoSEQ multiplex PCR; TCRdb keeps in-frame clones, though not all of them. The sample has about 140,000 clones, 80% seen once. In the case of this clone: Its antigen remains unidentified.

The chain uses TRBV28 and TRBJ1-2, with D uncertain. Sequencing was done on a sample of PBMCs. The source is a man in his forties in good health and CMV-seronegative. The CDR3 here is CASSLERPVAYGYTF. The CDR3, as DNA: TGTGCCAGCAGTTTAGAGCGCCCGGTAGCGTATGGCTACACCTTC.